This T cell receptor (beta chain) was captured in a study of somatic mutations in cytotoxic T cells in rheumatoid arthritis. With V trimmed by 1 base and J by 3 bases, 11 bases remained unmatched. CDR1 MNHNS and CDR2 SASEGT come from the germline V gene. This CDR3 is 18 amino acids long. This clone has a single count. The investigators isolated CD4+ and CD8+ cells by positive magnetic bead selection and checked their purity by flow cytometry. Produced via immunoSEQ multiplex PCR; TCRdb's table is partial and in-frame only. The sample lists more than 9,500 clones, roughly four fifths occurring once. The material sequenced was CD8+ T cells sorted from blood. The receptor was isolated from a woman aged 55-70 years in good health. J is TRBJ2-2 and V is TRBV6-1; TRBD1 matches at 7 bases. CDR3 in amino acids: CASSEERGTVWDTGELFF. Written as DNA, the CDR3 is TGTGCCAGCAGTGAAGAAAGGGGGACAGTCTGGGACACCGGGGAGCTGTTTTTT.